This T cell receptor beta chain was sequenced in a study of tumor-infiltrating lymphocytes in primary liver carcinoma. RNA and DNA were co-extracted from about 19-30 mg of unsorted bulk tissue. Primary liver carcinoma, confirmed by histopathology, was surgically resected. Viable tumor cell content exceeded 85% in every tumor sample. A constant-region primer served to make TCR beta cDNA from roughly 460 ng total RNA. Researchers made the TCR beta libraries by running three nested multiplex PCR rounds with slightly modified ARM-PCR. With TRBV1-TRBV30 forward primers and a C-beta reverse primer, the first two PCR rounds were run for 9 to 10 cycles each. From the multiplex PCR reads, TCRdb called clonotypes with MiXCR, one entry per CDR3 protein. This sample has about 70,000 distinct CDR3 sequences, with more than 60% found just once. Germline V gene sequence: CDR1 MGHRA, CDR2 YSYEKL. V was cut by 4 bases and J by 5 bases, with 11 bases left in between. This CDR3 spans 13 amino acids.

In this sample, this clonotype turned up once. The antigen is unknown. Findings and caveats of the study: Merely about 7-25% of top clones occurred in all five tumor regions.

This TCR was sampled from a man in his forties with primary liver carcinoma and hepatitis B virus infection. The chain has TRBV4-1 and TRBJ1-2, with D uncertain. The sequenced sample consisted of liver tumor tissue from sampling region 4. Noted subset: tumor region T4, right-lateral pole. The CDR3 is CASSLSARYGYTF. The CDR3, as DNA: TGCGCCAGCAGCCTGTCGGCGAGATATGGCTACACCTTC.